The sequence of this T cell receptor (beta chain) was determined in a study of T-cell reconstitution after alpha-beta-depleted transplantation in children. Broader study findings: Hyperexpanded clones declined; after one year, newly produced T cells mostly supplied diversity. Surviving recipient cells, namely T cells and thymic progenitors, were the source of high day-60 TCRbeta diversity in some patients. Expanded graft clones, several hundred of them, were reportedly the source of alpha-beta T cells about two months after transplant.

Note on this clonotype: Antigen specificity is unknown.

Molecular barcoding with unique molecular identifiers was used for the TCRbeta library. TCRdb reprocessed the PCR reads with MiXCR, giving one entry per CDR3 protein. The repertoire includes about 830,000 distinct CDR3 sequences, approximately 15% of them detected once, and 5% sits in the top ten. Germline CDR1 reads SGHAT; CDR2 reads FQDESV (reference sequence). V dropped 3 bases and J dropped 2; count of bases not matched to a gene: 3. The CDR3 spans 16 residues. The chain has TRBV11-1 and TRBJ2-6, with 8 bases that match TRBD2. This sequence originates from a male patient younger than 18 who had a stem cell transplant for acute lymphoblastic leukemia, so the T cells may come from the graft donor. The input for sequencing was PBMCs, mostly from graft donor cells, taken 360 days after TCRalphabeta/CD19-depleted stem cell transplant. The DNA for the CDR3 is TGTGCCAGCAGCTTCGGGGGGGGGCCTGGGGCCAACGTCCTGACTTTC. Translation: CASSFGGGPGANVLTF.